This T cell receptor (beta chain) comes out of a study of technical replicates of blood from a handful of donors. CDR3 length: 15 residues. Trimming left V 5 bases short and J 3 bases short, with 16 bases between. Germline assignment: CDR1 MNHEY and CDR2 SMNVEV (reference sequence). The method was immunoSEQ multiplex PCR; TCRdb's version includes in-frame clones alone and lacks a portion of them. The data contain more than 75,000 clones, 80% to 90% of them singletons. The sequence was obtained from a human donor in good health. Some clones in this sample may be carry-over from other donors' samples. V is TRBV27 and J is TRBJ2-5, with D perhaps TRBD1 (5 bases). The sequenced sample was PBMCs. CDR3 in DNA: TGTGCCAGCAGTCCCTTGAATCGCAGGGAAGAGACCCAGTACTTC. This codes for CASSPLNRREETQYF.